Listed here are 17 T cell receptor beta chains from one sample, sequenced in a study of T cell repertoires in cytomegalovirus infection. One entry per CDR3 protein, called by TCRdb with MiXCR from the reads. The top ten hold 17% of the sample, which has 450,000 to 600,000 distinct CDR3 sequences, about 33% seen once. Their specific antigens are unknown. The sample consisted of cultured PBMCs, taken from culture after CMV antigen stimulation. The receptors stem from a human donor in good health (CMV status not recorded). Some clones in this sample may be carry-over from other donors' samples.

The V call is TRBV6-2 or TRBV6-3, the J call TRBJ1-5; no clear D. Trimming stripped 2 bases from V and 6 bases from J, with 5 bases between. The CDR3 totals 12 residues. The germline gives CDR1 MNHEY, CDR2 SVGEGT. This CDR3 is CASSYDLQPQHF. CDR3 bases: TGTGCCAGCAGTTACGATCTTCAGCCCCAGCATTTT.

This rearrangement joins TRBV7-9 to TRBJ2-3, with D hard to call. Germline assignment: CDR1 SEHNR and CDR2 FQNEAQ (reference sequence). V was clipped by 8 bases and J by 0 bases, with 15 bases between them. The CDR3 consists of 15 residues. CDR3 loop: CASAPDGVSTDTQYF. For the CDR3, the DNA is TGTGCCAGCGCTCCCGACGGCGTTAGCACAGATACGCAGTATTTT.

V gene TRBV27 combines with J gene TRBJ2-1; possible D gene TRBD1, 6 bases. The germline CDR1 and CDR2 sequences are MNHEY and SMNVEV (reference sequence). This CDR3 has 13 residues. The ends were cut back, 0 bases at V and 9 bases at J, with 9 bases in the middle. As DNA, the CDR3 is TGTGCCAGCAGTTTATCAAGGGACACTGAGCAGTTCTTC. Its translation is CASSLSRDTEQFF.

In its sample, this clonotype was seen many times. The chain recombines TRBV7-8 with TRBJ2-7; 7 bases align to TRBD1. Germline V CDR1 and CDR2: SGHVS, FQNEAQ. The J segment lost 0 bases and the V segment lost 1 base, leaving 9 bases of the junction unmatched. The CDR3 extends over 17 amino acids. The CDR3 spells CASSLVHRDRSSYEQYV. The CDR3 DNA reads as TGTGCCAGCAGCTTAGTTCATCGGGACAGAAGCTCCTACGAGCAGTACGTC.

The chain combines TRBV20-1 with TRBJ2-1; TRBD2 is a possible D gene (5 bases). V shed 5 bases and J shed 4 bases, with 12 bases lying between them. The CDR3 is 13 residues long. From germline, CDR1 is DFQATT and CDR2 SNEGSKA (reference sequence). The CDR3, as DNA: TGCAGTGCTCGAGGTCCGGGGTACAATGAGCAGTTCTTC. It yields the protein CSARGPGYNEQFF.

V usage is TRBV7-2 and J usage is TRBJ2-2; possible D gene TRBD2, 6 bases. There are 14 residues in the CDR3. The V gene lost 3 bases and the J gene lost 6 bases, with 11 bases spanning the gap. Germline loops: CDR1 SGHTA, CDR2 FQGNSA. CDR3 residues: CASSFGSLAGELFF. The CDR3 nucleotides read TGTGCCAGCAGCTTCGGGAGTCTGGCCGGGGAGCTGTTTTTT.

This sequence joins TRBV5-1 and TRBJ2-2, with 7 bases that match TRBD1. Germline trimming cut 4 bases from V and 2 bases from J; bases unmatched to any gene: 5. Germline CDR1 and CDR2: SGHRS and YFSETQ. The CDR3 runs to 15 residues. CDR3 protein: CASSTRQGNTGELFF. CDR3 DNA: TGCGCCAGCAGCACCAGACAGGGAAACACCGGGGAGCTGTTTTTT.

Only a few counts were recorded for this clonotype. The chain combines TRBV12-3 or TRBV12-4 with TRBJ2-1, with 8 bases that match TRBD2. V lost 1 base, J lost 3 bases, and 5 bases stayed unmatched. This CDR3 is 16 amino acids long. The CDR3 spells CASSLVGSGDYNEQFF. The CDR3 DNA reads TGTGCCAGCAGTTTAGTAGGTAGCGGGGACTACAATGAGCAGTTCTTC.

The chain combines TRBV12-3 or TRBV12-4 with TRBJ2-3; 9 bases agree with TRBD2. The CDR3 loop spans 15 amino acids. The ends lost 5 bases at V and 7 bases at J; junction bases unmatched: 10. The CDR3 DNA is TGTGCCAGCAGTCCATCTAGCGGGGCTCGAAATACGCAGTATTTT. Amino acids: CASSPSSGARNTQYF.

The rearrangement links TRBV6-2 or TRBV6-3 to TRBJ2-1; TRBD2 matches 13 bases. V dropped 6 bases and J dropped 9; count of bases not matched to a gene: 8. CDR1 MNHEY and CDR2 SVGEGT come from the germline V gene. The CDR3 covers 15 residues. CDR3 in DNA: TGTGCCAGCAGCCAAGGACTAGCGGGAGTCAGTGAGCAGTTCTTC. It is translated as CASSQGLAGVSEQFF.

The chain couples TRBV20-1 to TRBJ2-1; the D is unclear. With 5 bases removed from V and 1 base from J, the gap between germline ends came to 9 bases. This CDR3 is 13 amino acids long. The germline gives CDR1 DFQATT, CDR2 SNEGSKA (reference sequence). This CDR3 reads CSAEIVSYNEQFF. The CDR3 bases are TGCAGTGCTGAGATAGTTTCCTACAATGAGCAGTTCTTC.

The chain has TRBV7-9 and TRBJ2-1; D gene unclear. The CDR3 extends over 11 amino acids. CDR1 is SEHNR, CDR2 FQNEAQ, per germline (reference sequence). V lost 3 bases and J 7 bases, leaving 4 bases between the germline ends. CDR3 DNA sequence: TGTGCCAGCAGCTTTGAAAATGAGCAGTTCTTC. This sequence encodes CASSFENEQFF.

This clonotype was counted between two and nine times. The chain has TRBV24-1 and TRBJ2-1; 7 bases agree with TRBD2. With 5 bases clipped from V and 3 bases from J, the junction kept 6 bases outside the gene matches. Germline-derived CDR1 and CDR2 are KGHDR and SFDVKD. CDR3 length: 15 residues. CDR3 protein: CATSVAGGGYNEQFF. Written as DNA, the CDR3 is TGTGCCACCAGTGTCGCGGGCGGGGGCTACAATGAGCAGTTCTTC.

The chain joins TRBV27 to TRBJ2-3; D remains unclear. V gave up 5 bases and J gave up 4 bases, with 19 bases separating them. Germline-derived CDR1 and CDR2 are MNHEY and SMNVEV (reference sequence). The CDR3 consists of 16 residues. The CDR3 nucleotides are TGTGCCAGCAGTAGCCAAAGGGCGTCTACAGCAGATACGCAGTATTTT. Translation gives CASSSQRASTADTQYF.

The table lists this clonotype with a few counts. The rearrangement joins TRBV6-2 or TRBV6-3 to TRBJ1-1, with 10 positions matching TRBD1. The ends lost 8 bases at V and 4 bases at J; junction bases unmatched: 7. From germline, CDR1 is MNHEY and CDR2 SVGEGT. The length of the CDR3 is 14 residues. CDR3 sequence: CASQTGGTITEAFF. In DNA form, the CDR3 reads TGTGCCAGCCAGACAGGGGGCACCATCACTGAAGCTTTCTTT.

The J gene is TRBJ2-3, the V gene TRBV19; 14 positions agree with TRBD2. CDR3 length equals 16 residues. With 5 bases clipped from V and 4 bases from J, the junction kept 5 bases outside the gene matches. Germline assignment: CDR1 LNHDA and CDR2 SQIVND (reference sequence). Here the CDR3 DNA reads TGTGCCAGTAGTGGAGGGACTAGCGGGAGCTCAGATACGCAGTATTTT. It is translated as CASSGGTSGSSDTQYF.

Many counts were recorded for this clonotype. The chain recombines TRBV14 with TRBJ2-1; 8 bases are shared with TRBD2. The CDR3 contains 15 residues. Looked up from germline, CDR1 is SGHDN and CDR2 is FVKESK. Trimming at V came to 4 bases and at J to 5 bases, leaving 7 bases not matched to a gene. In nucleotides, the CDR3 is TGTGCCAGCAGCCCCACCCAGACTAGCGACAATGAGCAGTTCTTC. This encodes CASSPTQTSDNEQFF.